This TCR beta chain was sequenced for a study of PD-L1 blockade in urothelial cancer. This clone was recorded once. Sequencing used immunoSEQ multiplex PCR; TCRdb keeps in-frame clones, though not all of them. The profile shows 58,000 or so clones, about 86% of them singletons. In germline, CDR1 is SGHDN, CDR2 FVKESK. Trimming took off 1 base at V and 3 bases at J, with 10 bases between the two ends. This CDR3 has 14 amino acids. J is TRBJ2-7 and V is TRBV14, with D perhaps TRBD1 (5 bases). The input for sequencing was PBMCs, taken around atezolizumab (anti-PD-L1) treatment. This receptor was obtained from a man between 45 and 60 years old with urothelial cancer. The CDR3 DNA sequence: TGTGCCAGCAGCCAAGGTAGGGGTTTCTACGAGCAGTACTTC. It is translated as CASSQGRGFYEQYF. The full variable domain, rest sourced from reference TRBV14 and TRBJ2-7, is EAGVTQFPSHSVIEKGQTVTLRCDPISGHDNLYWYRRVMGKEIKFLLHFVKESKQDESGMPNNRFLAERTGGTYSTLKVQPAELEDSGVYFCASSQGRGFYEQYFGPGTRLTVT.